This T cell receptor (beta chain) originates from a study of cytomegalovirus exposure and HLA in healthy donors. Study as a whole: Samples from HLA-typed donors yielded about 85 million unique TCRs in an early data release. Points from the study as a whole: Immune exposure information available was restricted to CMV serostatus. According to reports, the classifier identified cytomegalovirus status with high specificity and sensitivity. Most TCR sequences proved rare, with some public TCRs found in many donors.

In germline, CDR1 is SGHRS, CDR2 YFSETQ. Trimming removed 0 bases at V and 5 bases at J, with 8 bases between. The CDR3 spans 14 residues. With respect to this clone: The antigen remains unidentified.

The study ran its PCR with 60 Vbeta and 13 Jbeta primers. The repertoire was sequenced with immunoSEQ multiplex PCR; TCRdb's copy has only in-frame clones and lacks some. The sample lists more than 90,000 clones, 65% to 85% seen once, with about 9.4% in the top ten. V usage is TRBV5-1 and J usage is TRBJ1-4, with D perhaps TRBD1 (6 bases). The TCR sequence derives from a man in his forties or fifties in good health and CMV-seronegative. The sequenced sample was PBMCs. For the CDR3, the DNA is TGCGCCAGCAGCTTGGATACAGGGAATGAAAAACTGTTTTTT. This sequence encodes CASSLDTGNEKLFF.